The table lists the clone carrying this T cell receptor (beta chain) with a few counts. Its matching antigen is unknown. Each patient experienced a relapse that followed autologous stem cell transplantation, and brentuximab vedotin exposure varied. Using magnetic negative selection, the CD4+ T cells were separated out of thawed PBMCs. Germline-derived CDR1 and CDR2 are SNHLY and FYNNEI. This CDR3 comprises 12 residues. V was shortened by 8 bases and J by 8 bases, with 14 bases between the two germline ends. Clones were sequenced by immunoSEQ multiplex PCR, and TCRdb holds only the in-frame ones, with some missing. The data contain around 23,000 clones, 84% of them seen just once; the ten biggest clones take up over 1.5%. The data derive from a study of PD-1 blockade in classical Hodgkin lymphoma. The study, taken as a whole, reports: TCR diversity rose significantly by C4D1 in CD4+ but not CD8+ cells.

This material consisted of CD4+ T cells from blood, taken at baseline. The TCR originated in a human donor with classical Hodgkin lymphoma. The chain joins TRBV2 to TRBJ2-3; TRBD1 is a possible D gene (5 bases). CDR3 bases: TGTGCCAGCGGGGCTAGTGTTGGTACGCAGTATTTT. Encoded protein: CASGASVGTQYF.